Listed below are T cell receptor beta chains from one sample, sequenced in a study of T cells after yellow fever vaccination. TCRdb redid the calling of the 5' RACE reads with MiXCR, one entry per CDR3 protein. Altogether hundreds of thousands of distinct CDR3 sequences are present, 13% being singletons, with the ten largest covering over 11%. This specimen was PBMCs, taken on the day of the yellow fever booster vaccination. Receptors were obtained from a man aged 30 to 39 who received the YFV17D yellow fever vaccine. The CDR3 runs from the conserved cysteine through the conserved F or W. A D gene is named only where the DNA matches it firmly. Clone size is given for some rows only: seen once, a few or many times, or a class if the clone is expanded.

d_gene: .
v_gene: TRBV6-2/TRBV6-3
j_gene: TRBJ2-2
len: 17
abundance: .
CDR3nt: TGTGCCAGCAGTTACTCTTCGCGCTCAGCTGGGACCGGGGAGCTGTTTTTT
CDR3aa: CASSYSSRSAGTGELFF

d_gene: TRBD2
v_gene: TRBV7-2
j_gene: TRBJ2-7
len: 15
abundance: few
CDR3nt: TGTGCCAGCAGACCGGGGGGACTAGCGAGCGACGAGCAGTACTTC
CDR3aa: CASRPGGLASDEQYF

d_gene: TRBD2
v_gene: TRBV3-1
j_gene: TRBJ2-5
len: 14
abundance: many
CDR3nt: TGTGCCAGCAGCCACCGGGGGGGAGAGGAGACCCAGTACTTC
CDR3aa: CASSHRGGEETQYF

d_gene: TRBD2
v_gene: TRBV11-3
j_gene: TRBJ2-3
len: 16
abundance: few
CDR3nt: TGTGCCAGCAGCCCCCCGGCTAGCGGTGGCACAGATACGCAGTATTTT
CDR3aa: CASSPPASGGTDTQYF

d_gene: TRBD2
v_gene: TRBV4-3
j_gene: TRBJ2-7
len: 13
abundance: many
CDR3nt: TGCGCCAGCAGCCAAGGGGATCCGGGACTAGCGAGCTTC
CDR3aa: CASSQGDPGLASF

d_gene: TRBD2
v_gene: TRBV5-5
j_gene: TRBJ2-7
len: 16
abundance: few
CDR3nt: TGTGCCAGCAGCTTGCGTGGGGCGCGGGAGATTAACGAGCAGTACTTC
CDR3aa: CASSLRGAREINEQYF

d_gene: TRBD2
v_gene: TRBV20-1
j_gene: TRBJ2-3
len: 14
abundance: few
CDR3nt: TGCAGTGCTCCCGCCCCGACTAGCTTCGATACGCAGTATTTT
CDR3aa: CSAPAPTSFDTQYF

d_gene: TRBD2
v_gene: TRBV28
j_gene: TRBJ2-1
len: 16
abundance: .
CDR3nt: TGTGCCAGCAGTTTACCCCTAGCGGGAGGATACAATGAGCAGTTCTTC
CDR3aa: CASSLPLAGGYNEQFF

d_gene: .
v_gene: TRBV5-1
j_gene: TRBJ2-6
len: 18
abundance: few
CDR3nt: TGCGCCAGCCGAACGGGGGGACAGCCGGTCTCTGGGGCCAACGTCCTGACTTTC
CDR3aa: CASRTGGQPVSGANVLTF

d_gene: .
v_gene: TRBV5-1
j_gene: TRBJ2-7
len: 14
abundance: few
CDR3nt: TGCGCCAGCAGTTCACAGGGTAGTGATTACGAGCAGTACTTC
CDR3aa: CASSSQGSDYEQYF

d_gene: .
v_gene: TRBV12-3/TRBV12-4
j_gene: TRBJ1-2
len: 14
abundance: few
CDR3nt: TGTGCCAGCAGGTTCTCGGGGGGGCCTAATGGCTACACCTTC
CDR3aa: CASRFSGGPNGYTF

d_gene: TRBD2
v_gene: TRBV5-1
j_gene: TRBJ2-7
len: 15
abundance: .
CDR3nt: TGCGCCAGCAGCAACTTAGCGGGAGGGCCCCACGAGCAGTACTTC
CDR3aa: CASSNLAGGPHEQYF

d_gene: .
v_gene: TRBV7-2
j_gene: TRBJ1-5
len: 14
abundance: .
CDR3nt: TGTGCCTCCACCGAGAGGGGCCTCAATCAGCCCCAGCATTTT
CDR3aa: CASTERGLNQPQHF

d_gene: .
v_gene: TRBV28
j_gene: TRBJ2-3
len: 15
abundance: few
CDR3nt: TGTGCCAGCAGTTTCAACAGCTGGGGCACAGATACGCAGTATTTT
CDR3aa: CASSFNSWGTDTQYF

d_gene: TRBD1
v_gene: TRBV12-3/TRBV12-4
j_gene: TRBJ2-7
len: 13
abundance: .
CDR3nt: TGTGCCAGCAGTTGGACAGGCTCCTACGAGCAGTACTTC
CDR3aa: CASSWTGSYEQYF

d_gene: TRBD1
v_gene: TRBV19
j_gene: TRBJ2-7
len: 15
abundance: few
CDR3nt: TGTGCCAGTAGTATAGATCTGGGACAGGGGGCCGAGCAGTACTTC
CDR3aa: CASSIDLGQGAEQYF

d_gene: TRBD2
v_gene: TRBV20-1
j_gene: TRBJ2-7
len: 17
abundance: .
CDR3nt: TGCAGTGCTAGGGGGACTAGCGGGAGGCCCTCTCGCTACGAGCAGTACTTC
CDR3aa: CSARGTSGRPSRYEQYF

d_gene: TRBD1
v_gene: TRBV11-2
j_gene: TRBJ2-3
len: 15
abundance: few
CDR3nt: TGTGCCAGCAGCCCGGGGACAGGGGTCCAGGATACGCAGTATTTT
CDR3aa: CASSPGTGVQDTQYF

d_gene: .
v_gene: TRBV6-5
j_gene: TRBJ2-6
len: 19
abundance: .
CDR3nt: TGTGCCAGCAGTTACTCGAAAAGGAACTCTTACTCTGGGGCCAACGTCCTGACTTTC
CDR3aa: CASSYSKRNSYSGANVLTF

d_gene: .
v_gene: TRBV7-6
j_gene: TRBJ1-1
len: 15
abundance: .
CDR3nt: TGTGCCAGCAGCTTAAGTGGGGAATGGAACACTGAAGCTTTCTTT
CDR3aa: CASSLSGEWNTEAFF

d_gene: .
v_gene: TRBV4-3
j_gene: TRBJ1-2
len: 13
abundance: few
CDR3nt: TGCGCCAGCAGCCGGACACCTACCTATGGCTACACCTTC
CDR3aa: CASSRTPTYGYTF

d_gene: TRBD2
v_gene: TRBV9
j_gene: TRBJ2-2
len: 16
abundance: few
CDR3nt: TGTGCCAGCAGCGCTTCTGGCGGGGGGGACACCGGGGAGCTGTTTTTT
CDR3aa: CASSASGGGDTGELFF

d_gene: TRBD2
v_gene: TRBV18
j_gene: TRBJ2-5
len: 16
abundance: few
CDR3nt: TGTGCCAGCTCACCAGGAATCGCGGGAGGAGGGGAGACCCAGTACTTC
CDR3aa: CASSPGIAGGGETQYF

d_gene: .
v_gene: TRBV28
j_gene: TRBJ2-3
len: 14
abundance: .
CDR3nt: TGTGCCAGCAGTCCCGACCATCCTTCAGATACGCAGTATTTT
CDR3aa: CASSPDHPSDTQYF

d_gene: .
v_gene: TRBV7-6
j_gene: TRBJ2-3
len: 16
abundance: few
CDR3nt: TGTGCCAGCAGCTTAGGGGGGTATCTGGTCACAGATACGCAGTATTTT
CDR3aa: CASSLGGYLVTDTQYF

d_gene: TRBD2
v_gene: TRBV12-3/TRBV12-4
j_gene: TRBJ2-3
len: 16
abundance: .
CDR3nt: TGTGCCAGCAGTACCGGACTAGCGGGAGTGATAGATACGCAGTATTTT
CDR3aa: CASSTGLAGVIDTQYF

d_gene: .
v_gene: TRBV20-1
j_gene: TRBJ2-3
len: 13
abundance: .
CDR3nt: TGCAGTGCTGGTAGCAGGGCTACAGATACGCAGTATTTT
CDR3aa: CSAGSRATDTQYF

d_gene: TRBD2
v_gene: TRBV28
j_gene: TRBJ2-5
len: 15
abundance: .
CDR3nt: TGTGCCAGCAGTCCCACGACTAGCGGACAAGAGACCCAGTACTTC
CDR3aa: CASSPTTSGQETQYF

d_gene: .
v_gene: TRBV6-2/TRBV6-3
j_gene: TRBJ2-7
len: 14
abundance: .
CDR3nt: TGTGCCAGCCTGGGGGCCGGGAGCTCCTACGAGCAGTACTTC
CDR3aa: CASLGAGSSYEQYF

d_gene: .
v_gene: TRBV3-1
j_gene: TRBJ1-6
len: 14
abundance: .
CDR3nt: TGTGCCAGCAGCCAAGTGTTGAGGGAGGCACCCCTCCACTTT
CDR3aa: CASSQVLREAPLHF

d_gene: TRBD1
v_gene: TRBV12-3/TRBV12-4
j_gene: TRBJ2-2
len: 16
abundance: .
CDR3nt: TGTGCCAGCAGTAGGGAGACAGGGTCTCTCACCGGGGAGCTGTTTTTT
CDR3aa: CASSRETGSLTGELFF

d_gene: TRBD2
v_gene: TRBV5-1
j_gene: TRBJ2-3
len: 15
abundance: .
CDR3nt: TGCGCCAGCAGCCCAGGTGATAGCGGGAGATACACGCAGTATTTT
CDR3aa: CASSPGDSGRYTQYF

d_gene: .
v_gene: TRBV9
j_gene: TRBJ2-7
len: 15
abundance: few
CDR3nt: TGTGCCAGCAGCGATGGGGCCCTCTCCTCCTACGAGCAGTACTTC
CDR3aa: CASSDGALSSYEQYF

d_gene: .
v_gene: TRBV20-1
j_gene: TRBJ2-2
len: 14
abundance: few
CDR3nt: TGCAGTGCTAGACCTCCCGGGACCACCGGGGAGCTGTTTTTT
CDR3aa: CSARPPGTTGELFF

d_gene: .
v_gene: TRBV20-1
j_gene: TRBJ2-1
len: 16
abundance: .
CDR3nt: TGCAGTGCTAGAGATCTCTCAACAGGAGCCTACAATGAGCAGTTCTTC
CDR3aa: CSARDLSTGAYNEQFF

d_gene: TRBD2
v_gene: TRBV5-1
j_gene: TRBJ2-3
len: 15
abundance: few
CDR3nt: TGCGCCAGCAGCAGACTAGCGGGGGACACAGATACGCAGTATTTT
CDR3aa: CASSRLAGDTDTQYF

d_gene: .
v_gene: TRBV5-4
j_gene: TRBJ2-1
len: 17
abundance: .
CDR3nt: TGTGCCAGCAGCTTGGTCGGTAGGGGATTCTCCTACAATGAGCAGTTCTTC
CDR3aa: CASSLVGRGFSYNEQFF

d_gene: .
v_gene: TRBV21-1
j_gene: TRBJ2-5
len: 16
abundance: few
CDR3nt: TGTGCCAGCAGCAAAGCGCTTGGACAGGGGCAAGAGACCCAGTACTTC
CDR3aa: CASSKALGQGQETQYF

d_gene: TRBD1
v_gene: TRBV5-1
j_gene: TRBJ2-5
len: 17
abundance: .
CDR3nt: TGCGCCAGCAGTCCTTTAGTCGGGACAGGATTTTTGAAGACCCAGTACTTC
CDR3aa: CASSPLVGTGFLKTQYF

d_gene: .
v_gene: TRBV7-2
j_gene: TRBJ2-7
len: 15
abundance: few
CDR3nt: TGTGCCAGCAGCCCCCAGGGGCGGGAGCCCTACGAGCAGTACTTC
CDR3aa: CASSPQGREPYEQYF